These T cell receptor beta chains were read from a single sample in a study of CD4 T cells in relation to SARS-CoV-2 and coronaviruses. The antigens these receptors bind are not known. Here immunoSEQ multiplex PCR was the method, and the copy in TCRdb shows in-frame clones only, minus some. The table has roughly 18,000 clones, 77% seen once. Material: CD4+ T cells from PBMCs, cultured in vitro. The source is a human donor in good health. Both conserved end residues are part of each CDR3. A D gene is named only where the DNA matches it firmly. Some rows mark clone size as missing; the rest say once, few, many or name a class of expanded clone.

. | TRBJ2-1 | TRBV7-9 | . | TGTGCCAGCAGCACTACAGACGGGCAGTTCTTC | CASSTTDGQFF
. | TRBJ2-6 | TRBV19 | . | TGTGCCAGTACCCTATTCGGGGTTATCGGAGTCTCTGGGGCCAACGTCCTGACTTTC | CASTLFGVIGVSGANVLTF
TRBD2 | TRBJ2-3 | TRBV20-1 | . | TGCAGTGCTAGTCGGCGGGAGGGCCCTCGAAGCACAGATACGCAGTATTTT | CSASRREGPRSTDTQYF
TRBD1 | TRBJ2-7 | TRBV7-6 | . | TGTGCCAGCAGCTTAAACCAGGGGGTCACCTACGAGCAGTACTTC | CASSLNQGVTYEQYF
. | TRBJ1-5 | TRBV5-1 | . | TGCGCCAGCAGCTTAACGGGCGGGCAGCCCCAGCATTTT | CASSLTGGQPQHF
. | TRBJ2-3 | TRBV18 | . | TGTGCCAGCTCACCTTCTAGCGTAAGGGGTACAGATACGCAGTATTTT | CASSPSSVRGTDTQYF
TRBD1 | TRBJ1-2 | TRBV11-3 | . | TGTGCCAGCAGCACCTACAGGGGCCACTATGGCTACACCTTC | CASSTYRGHYGYTF
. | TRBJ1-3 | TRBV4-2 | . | TGTGCCAGCAGCCATGAAGAGTGGGGGTCTGGAAACACCATATATTTT | CASSHEEWGSGNTIYF
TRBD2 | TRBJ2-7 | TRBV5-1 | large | TGCGCCAGCAGCCTAGCGGTTAGGACCTACGAGCAGTACTTC | CASSLAVRTYEQYF
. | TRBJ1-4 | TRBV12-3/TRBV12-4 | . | TGTGCCAGCAGTTTTGGCGTGGGGGAAAAACTGTTTTTT | CASSFGVGEKLFF
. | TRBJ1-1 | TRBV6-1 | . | TGTGCCAGCAGTGACCGGGCCGGGGACCGGTCTTTCTTT | CASSDRAGDRSFF
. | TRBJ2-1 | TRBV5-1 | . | TGCGCCAGCAGCGTCGCGCCGACAGTCAATGAGCAGTTCTTC | CASSVAPTVNEQFF
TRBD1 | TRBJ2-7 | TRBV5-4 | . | TGTGCCAGCAGCTTAGGGACAGGTCTCTACGAGCAGTACTTC | CASSLGTGLYEQYF
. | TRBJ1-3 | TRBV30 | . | TGTGCCTGGAGCACTTCCTCTGGAAACACCATATATTTT | CAWSTSSGNTIYF
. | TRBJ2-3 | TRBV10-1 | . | TGCGCCAGCGGGCCGGGAGATACGCAGTATTTT | CASGPGDTQYF
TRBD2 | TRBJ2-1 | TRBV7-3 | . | TGTGCCAGCAGCTTCTACCCAGTAGGGGGACTAGCTGATACCTACAATGAGCAGTTCTTC | CASSFYPVGGLADTYNEQFF
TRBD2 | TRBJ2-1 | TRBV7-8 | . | TGTGCCAGCAGCTTAGCGACTAGCGGAAAGTCCTACAATGAGCAGTTCTTC | CASSLATSGKSYNEQFF